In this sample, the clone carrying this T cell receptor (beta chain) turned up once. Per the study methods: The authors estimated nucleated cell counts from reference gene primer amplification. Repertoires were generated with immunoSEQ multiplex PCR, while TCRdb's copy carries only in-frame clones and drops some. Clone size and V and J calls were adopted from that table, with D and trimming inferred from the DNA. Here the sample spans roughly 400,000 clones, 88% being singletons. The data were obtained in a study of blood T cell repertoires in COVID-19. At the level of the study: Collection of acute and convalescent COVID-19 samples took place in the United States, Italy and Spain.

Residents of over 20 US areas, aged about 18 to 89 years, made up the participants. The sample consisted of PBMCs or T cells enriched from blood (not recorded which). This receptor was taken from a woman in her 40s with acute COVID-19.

The CDR3: CACRSGQGLAISYNEQFF. The CDR3 DNA is TGTGCCTGCAGATCGGGACAGGGGCTCGCCATCTCCTACAATGAGCAGTTCTTC. The rearrangement links TRBV30 to TRBJ2-1, with TRBD1 matching over 10 bases. With 6 bases clipped from V and 0 bases from J, the junction kept 14 bases outside the gene matches. The CDR3 spans 18 residues. The germline V gene encodes CDR1 GTSNPN and CDR2 SVGIG (reference sequence).